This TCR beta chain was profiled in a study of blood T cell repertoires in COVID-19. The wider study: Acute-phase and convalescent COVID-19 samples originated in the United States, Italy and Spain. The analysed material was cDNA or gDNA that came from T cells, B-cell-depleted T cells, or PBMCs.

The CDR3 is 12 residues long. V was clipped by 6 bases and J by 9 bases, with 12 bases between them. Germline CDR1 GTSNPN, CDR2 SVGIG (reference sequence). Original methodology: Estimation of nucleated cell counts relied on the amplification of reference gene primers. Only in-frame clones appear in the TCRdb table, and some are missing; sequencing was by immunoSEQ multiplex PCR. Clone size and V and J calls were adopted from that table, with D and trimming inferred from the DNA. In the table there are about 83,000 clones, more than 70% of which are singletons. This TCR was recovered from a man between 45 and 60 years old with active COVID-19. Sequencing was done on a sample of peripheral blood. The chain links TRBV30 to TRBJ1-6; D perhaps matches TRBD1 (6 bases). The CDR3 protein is CACTGKTSPLHF. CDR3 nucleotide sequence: TGTGCCTGTACAGGGAAGACTTCACCCCTCCACTTT.